This T cell receptor beta chain was identified during a study of cytomegalovirus exposure and HLA in healthy donors. On the study more broadly: A subsequent analysis reported that the roughly 130 validation repertoires were produced on the same platform that had also been used for the approximately 710 first-cohort repertoires.

There are a few counts of this clone. Its antigen is undetermined. Study-level findings and limits: Per published reports, the classifier diagnosed cytomegalovirus status with high specificity and sensitivity.

TCRdb's copy holds only in-frame clones and misses some; the assay was immunoSEQ multiplex PCR. Here the sample spans a few hundred thousand clones, nearly 90% being singletons. Germline V gene data show CDR1 as KGHSH and CDR2 as LQKENI. This CDR3 spans 14 amino acids. V lost 5 bases and J 6 bases, leaving 11 bases between the germline ends. The specimen was PBMCs. The chain links TRBV18 to TRBJ1-6, with a weak D call TRBD1 (6 bases). This sequence was found in a woman under 30 in good health and CMV-seronegative. The CDR3 protein is CASSAGQPNSPLHF. The CDR3 DNA follows: TGTGCCAGCTCAGCCGGACAGCCTAATTCACCCCTCCACTTT.